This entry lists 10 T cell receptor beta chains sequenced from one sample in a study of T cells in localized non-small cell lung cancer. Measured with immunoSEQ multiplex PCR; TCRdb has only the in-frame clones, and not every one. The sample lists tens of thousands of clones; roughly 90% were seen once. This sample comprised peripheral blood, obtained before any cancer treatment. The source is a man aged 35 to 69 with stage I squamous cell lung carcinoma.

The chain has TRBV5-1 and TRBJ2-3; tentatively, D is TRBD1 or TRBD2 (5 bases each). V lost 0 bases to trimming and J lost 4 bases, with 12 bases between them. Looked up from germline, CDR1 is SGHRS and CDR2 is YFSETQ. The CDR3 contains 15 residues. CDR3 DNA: TGCGCCAGCAGCTTGGTTTCGCCGGGGCCAGATACGCAGTATTTT. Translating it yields CASSLVSPGPDTQYF.

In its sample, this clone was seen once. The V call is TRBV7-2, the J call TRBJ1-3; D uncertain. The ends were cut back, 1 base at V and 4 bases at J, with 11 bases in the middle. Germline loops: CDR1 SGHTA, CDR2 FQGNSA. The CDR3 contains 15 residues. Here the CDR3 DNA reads TGTGCCAGCAGCTTAGGGACCCGCGGGGGAAACACCATATATTTT. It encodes CASSLGTRGGNTIYF.

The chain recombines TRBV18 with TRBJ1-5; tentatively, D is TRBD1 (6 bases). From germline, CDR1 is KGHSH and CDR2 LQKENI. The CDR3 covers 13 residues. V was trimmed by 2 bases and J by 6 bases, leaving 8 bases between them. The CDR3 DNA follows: TGTGCCAGCTCACCAGGGGACATTCAGCCCCAGCATTTT. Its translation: CASSPGDIQPQHF.

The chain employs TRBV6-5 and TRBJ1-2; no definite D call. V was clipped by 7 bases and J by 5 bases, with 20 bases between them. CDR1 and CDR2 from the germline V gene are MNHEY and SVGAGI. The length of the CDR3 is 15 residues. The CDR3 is CASIRRLGPVYGYTF. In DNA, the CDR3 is TGTGCCAGCATAAGGCGCCTTGGTCCGGTATATGGCTACACCTTC.

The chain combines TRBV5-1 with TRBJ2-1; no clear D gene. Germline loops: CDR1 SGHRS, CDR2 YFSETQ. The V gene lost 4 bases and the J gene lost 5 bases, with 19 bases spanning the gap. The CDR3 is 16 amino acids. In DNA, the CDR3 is TGCGCCAGCAGCCCCGATTTCGTAGTCGGAAACAATGAGCAGTTCTTC. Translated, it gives CASSPDFVVGNNEQFF.

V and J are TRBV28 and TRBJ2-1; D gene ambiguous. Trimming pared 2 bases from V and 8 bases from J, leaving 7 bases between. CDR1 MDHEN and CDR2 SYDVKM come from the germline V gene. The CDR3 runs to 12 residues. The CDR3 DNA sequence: TGTGCCAGCAGTTTAATGGGGTATGAGCAGTTCTTC. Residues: CASSLMGYEQFF.

The CDR3 region has the DNA TGTGCCATCAGAAACCCTAGCGGGAGCCCTACAGATACGCAGTATTTT. It encodes CAIRNPSGSPTDTQYF. This sequence joins TRBV10-3 and TRBJ2-3; 10 bases fit TRBD2. Germline V lookup: CDR1 ENHRY, CDR2 SYGVKD. The CDR3 totals 16 residues. The ends lost 6 bases at V and 3 bases at J; junction bases unmatched: 9.

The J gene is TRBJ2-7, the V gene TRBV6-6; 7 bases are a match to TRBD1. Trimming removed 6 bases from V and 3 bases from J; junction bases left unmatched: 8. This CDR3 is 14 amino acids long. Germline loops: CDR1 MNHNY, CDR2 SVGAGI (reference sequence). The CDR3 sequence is CASSPGTDFYEQYF. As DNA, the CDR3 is TGTGCCAGCAGCCCCGGGACAGACTTCTACGAGCAGTACTTC.

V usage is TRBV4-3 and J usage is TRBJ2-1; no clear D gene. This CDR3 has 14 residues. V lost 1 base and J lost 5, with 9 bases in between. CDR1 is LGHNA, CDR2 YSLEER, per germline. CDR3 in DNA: TGCGCCAGCAGCCAAGTGGTGGCAGACAATGAGCAGTTCTTC. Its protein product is CASSQVVADNEQFF.

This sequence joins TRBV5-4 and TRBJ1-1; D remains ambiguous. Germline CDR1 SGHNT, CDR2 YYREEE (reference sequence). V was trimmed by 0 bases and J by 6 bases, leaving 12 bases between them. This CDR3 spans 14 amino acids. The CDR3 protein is CASSLAGGIAEAFF. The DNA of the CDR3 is TGTGCCAGCAGCTTGGCAGGTGGCATCGCTGAAGCTTTCTTT.